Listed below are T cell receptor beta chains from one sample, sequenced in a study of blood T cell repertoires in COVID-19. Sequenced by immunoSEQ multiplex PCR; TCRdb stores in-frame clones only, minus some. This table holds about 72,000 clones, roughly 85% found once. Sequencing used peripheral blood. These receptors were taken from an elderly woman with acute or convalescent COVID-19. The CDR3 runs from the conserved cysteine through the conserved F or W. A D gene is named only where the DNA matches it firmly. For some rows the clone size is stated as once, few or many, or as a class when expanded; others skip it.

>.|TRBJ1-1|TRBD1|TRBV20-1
TGCAGTGCGGACAGGGAGCAAGAAGCTTTCTTT
CSADREQEAFF
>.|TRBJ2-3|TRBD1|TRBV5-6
TGTGCCAGCAGCTTCGACCTAGACAGGGGAGGAGATACGCAGTATTTT
CASSFDLDRGGDTQYF
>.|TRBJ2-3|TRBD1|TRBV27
TGTGCCAGCAGTTTATTCTCGGGTTCAGGGGGCGCCGGGCAGTATTTT
CASSLFSGSGGAGQYF
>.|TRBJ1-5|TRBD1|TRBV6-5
TGTGCCAGCAGACCGGACAGGGTTTCATATCAGCCCCAGCATTTT
CASRPDRVSYQPQHF
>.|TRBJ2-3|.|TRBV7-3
TGTGCCAGCAGTCAAGGGGCTAGTCCCCGCACAGATACGCAGTATTTT
CASSQGASPRTDTQYF
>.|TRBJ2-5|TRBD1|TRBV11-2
TGTGCCAGCAGCTTATACCCCGGACAGGTTCAGGTAGTAACCCAGTACTTC
CASSLYPGQVQVVTQYF
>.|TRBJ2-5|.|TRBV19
TGTGCCAGTAGTATTGCGGGAGAGACCCAGTACTTC
CASSIAGETQYF
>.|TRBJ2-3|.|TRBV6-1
TGTGCCAGCAGTGAAGAGGAAGGCGGGTACACAGATACGCAGTATTTT
CASSEEEGGYTDTQYF
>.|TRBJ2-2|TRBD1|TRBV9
TGTGCCAGCAGCGCCTTTCGGGACAGTGTGAACACCGGGGAGCTGTTTTTT
CASSAFRDSVNTGELFF
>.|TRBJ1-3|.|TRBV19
TGTGCCAGTAGTATAAACTCAGGGCTCTCTGGAAACACCATATATTTT
CASSINSGLSGNTIYF
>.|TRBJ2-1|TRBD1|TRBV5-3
TGTGCCAGAAGCCGCGGATTGGGACAGGGATACAATGAGCAGTTCTTC
CARSRGLGQGYNEQFF
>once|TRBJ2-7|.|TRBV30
TGTGCCTGGAGTGCATCAACCTACGAGCAGTACTTC
CAWSASTYEQYF
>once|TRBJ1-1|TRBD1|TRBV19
TGTGCCAGTAGTACAACCGGGACAGGGGGCGTCGGCACTGAAGCTTTCTTT
CASSTTGTGGVGTEAFF
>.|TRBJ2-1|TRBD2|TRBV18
TGTGCCAGCTCCGGGGGGTCCTCCTACAATGAGCAGTTCTTC
CASSGGSSYNEQFF
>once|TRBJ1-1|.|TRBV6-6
TGTGCCAGCAGTCCACCGGGGGGCACTGAAGCTTTCTTT
CASSPPGGTEAFF
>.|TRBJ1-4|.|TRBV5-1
TGCGCCAGCACCTCCGCCCCAGGTGAAAAACTGTTTTTT
CASTSAPGEKLFF
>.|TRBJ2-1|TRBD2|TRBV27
TGTGCCAGCACCATGCTTGGACTAGCGGGGGGACTCTCCTACAATGAGCAGTTCTTC
CASTMLGLAGGLSYNEQFF
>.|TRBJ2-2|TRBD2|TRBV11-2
TGTGCCAGCAGCTTAACTAGCGGAGTAACACCGGGGGAGCTGTTTTTT
CASSLTSGVTPGELFF
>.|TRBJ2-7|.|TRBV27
TGTGCCAGCAGTTTTCAGGGAACATACTACGAGCAGTACTTC
CASSFQGTYYEQYF
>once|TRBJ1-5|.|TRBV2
TGTGCCAGCAGTTCACTTCGGGGGGTCCTAGGGGATCAGCCCCAGCATTTT
CASSSLRGVLGDQPQHF
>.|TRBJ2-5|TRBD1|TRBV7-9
TGTGCCAGCATCTCCCGGGACAGGGATTATCAAGAGACCCAGTACTTC
CASISRDRDYQETQYF
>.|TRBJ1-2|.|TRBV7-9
TGTGCCAGCAGCTCTCGACAGAAACTCTACTATGGCTACACCTTC
CASSSRQKLYYGYTF
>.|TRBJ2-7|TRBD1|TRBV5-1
TGCGCCAGCAGCATAGGGACAGGGGAAGAGCAGTACTTC
CASSIGTGEEQYF
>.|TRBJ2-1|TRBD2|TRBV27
TGTGCCAGCAGCCCGAGGCGAAGCGGGGTCTCCTACAATGAGCAGTTCTTC
CASSPRRSGVSYNEQFF
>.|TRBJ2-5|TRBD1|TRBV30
TGTGCCTGCGATTCTGGGACAGGGGGCGAGACCCAGTACTTC
CACDSGTGGETQYF
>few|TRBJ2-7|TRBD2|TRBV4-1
TGCGCCAGCAGCCAAGAAACTAGCGGCTTCTACGAGCAGTACTTC
CASSQETSGFYEQYF
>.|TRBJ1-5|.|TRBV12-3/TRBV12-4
TGTGCCAGCAGTTTTTATAGCAATCAGCCCCAGCATTTT
CASSFYSNQPQHF
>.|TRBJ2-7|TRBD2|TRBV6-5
TGTGCCAGCAGTTACACCTCAGCGGGACGGTACGAGCAGTACTTC
CASSYTSAGRYEQYF
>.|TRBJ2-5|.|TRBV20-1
TGCAGTGCTAGTCCTGCCGGACAGTACCAAGAGACCCAGTACTTC
CSASPAGQYQETQYF
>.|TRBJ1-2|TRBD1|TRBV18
TGTGCCAGCTCACCGAGGGACAGTGACTATGGCTACACCTTC
CASSPRDSDYGYTF
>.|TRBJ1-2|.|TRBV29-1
TGCAGCGTTGGGCTCCAGGGCTATGGCTACACCTTC
CSVGLQGYGYTF
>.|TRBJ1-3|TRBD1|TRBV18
TGTGCCAGCTCATTATCGACAGGGGTCTCTGGAAACACCATATATTTT
CASSLSTGVSGNTIYF
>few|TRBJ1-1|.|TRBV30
TGTGCCTGGACCAAACGGGGAGTGACCTTGAACACTGAAGCTTTCTTT
CAWTKRGVTLNTEAFF
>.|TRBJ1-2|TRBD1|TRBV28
TGTGCCAGCACCTCGGGGGACAGGGAGAGCTACACCTTC
CASTSGDRESYTF
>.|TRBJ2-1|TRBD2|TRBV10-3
TGTGCCATCAGACTAGCGGGTACCAATGAGCAGTTCTTC
CAIRLAGTNEQFF
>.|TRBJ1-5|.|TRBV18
TGTGCCAGCTCATCCCAGTCAGTCAACAATCAGCCCCAGCATTTT
CASSSQSVNNQPQHF
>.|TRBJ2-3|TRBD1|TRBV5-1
TGCGCCAGCAGCTCGGGACAGGGGGCGAACACAGATACGCAGTATTTT
CASSSGQGANTDTQYF
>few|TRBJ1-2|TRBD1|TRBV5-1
TGCGCCAGCAGCCCGGGGACAGGCTATGGCTACACCTTC
CASSPGTGYGYTF
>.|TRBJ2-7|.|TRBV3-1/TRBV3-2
TGTGCCAGCAGCGTCCGGACTGGCTACGAGCAGTACTTC
CASSVRTGYEQYF
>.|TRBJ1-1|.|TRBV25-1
TGTGCCAGCAGTGATCAGGGGACGGGGCTCCGGGAAGCTTTCTTT
CASSDQGTGLREAFF
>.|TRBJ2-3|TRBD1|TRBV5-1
TGCGCCAGCAGCTTGTGGGGGACAGGGGCGATCACAGATACGCAGTATTTT
CASSLWGTGAITDTQYF
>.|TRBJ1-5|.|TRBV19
TGTGCCAGTAGTGTTGACAGCATAATTACAAATCAGCCCCAGCATTTT
CASSVDSIITNQPQHF
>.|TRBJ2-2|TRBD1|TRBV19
TGTGCCAGTAGTATAGATCCAGGGGGCACCGGGGAGCTGTTTTTT
CASSIDPGGTGELFF
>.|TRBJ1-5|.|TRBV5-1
TGCGCCAGCAGCAAAAACTCGGACAGATCCCCGCAACTCCATAGGGGCAATCAGCCCCAGCATTTT
CASSKNSDRSPQLHRGNQPQHF
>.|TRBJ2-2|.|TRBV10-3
TGTGCCATTCGTGGAGGGCCCAACGAGGGCACCGGGGAGCTGTTTTTT
CAIRGGPNEGTGELFF